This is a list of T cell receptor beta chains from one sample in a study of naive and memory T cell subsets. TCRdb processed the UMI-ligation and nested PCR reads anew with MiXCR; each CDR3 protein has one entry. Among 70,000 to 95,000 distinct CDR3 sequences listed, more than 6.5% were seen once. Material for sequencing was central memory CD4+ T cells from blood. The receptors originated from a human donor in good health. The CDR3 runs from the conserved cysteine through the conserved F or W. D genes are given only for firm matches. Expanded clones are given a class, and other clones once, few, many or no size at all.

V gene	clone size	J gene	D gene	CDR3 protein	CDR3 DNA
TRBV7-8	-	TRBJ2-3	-	CASSFLTVGQKNTDTQYF	TGTGCCAGCAGCTTCCTTACCGTAGGACAGAAAAACACAGATACGCAGTATTTT
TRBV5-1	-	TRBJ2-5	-	CASSQAVPSQETQYF	TGCGCCAGCAGCCAAGCGGTGCCTAGCCAAGAGACCCAGTACTTC
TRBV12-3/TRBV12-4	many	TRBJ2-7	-	CASSQGPPGGDEQYF	TGTGCCAGCAGCCAGGGCCCCCCAGGGGGGGACGAGCAGTACTTC
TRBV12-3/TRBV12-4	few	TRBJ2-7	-	CASSLGQAVFEQYF	TGTGCCAGCAGTTTAGGTCAGGCGGTCTTCGAGCAGTACTTC
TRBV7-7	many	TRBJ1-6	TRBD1	CASSSLRGQGGSPLHF	TGTGCTAGCAGCTCCCTTAGGGGACAGGGAGGATCACCCCTCCACTTT
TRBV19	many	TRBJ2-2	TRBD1	CASSHRDRRGSGELFF	TGTGCCAGTAGCCACCGGGACAGACGAGGCTCCGGGGAGCTGTTTTTT
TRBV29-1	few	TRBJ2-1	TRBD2	CSAAGTSGNEQFF	TGCAGCGCCGCTGGGACTAGCGGTAATGAGCAGTTCTTC
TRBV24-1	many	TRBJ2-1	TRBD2	CATSDLRGTSGYNEQFF	TGTGCCACCAGTGATTTGCGGGGGACTAGCGGGTACAATGAGCAGTTCTTC
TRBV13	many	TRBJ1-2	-	CASSYSTGGYGYTF	TGTGCCAGCAGCTACTCGACAGGAGGATATGGCTACACCTTC
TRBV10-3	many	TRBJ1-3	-	CAIKAGYGNTIYF	TGTGCCATCAAGGCCGGCTATGGAAACACCATATATTTT
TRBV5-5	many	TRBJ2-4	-	CASSLKGPPPDIQYF	TGTGCCAGCAGCTTGAAAGGGCCGCCCCCGGACATTCAGTACTTC
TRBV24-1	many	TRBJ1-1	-	CATRTNMNTEAFF	TGTGCCACCAGAACCAACATGAACACTGAAGCTTTCTTT
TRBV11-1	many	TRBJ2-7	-	CASRGDGYEQYF	TGTGCCAGCAGGGGGGACGGCTACGAGCAGTACTTC
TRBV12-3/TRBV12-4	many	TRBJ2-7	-	CASSWSPGHPTYEQYF	TGTGCCAGCAGTTGGAGTCCGGGACACCCAACCTACGAGCAGTACTTC
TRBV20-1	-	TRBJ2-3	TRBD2	CSASLRLAGDTDTQYF	TGCAGTGCTTCCTTAAGACTAGCGGGTGATACAGATACGCAGTATTTT
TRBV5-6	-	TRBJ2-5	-	CASSMGLPGTQYF	TGTGCCAGCAGCATGGGACTTCCGGGGACCCAGTACTTC
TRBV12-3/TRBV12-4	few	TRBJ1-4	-	CASGPWGSGNEKLFF	TGTGCCAGCGGCCCTTGGGGGTCGGGTAATGAAAAACTGTTTTTT
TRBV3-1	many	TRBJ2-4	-	CASSQSPPGLQYF	TGTGCCAGCAGCCAATCTCCGCCGGGACTTCAGTACTTC
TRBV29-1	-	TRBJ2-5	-	CSALRGSMPQETQYF	TGCAGCGCGCTGAGGGGATCGATGCCCCAAGAGACCCAGTACTTC
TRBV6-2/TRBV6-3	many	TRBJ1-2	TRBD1	CASSPGQLYGYTF	TGTGCCAGCAGCCCGGGACAGCTCTATGGCTACACCTTC
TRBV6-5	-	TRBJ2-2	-	CASSYTQAASGELFF	TGTGCCAGCAGTTACACACAGGCGGCTAGCGGGGAGCTGTTTTTT
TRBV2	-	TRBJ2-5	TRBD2	CASSAGLAGRETQYF	TGTGCCAGCAGTGCAGGACTAGCGGGAAGAGAGACCCAGTACTTC
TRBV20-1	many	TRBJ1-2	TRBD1	CSARTLPPTGFYYGYTF	TGCAGTGCTAGAACTCTCCCTCCGACAGGGTTCTACTATGGCTACACCTTC
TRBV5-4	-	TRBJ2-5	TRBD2	CASSSASGGYETQYF	TGTGCCAGCAGCTCTGCTAGCGGAGGTTATGAGACCCAGTACTTC
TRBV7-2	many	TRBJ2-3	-	CASSRKGTAGTDTQYF	TGTGCCAGCAGTCGAAAGGGTACGGCTGGCACAGATACGCAGTATTTT
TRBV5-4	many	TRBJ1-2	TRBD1	CASSSEVNRGNYGYTF	TGTGCCAGCAGCTCCGAGGTTAACAGGGGAAATTATGGCTACACCTTC
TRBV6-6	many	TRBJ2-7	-	CASSLTYEQYF	TGTGCCAGCAGCCTTACCTACGAGCAGTACTTC
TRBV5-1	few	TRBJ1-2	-	CASLRDGASNYGYTF	TGCGCCAGCCTGCGTGACGGTGCGTCTAACTATGGCTACACCTTC
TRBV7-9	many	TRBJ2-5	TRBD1	CASTSRGQDQETQYF	TGTGCCAGCACCTCGAGGGGGCAAGACCAAGAGACCCAGTACTTC
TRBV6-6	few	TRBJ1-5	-	CASSKRDRQNQPQHF	TGTGCCAGCAGTAAACGGGACCGTCAAAATCAGCCCCAGCATTTT
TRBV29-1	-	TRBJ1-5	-	CSVETGFNQPQHF	TGCAGCGTTGAGACAGGCTTCAATCAGCCCCAGCATTTT
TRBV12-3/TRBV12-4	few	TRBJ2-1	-	CASSGNEQFF	TGTGCCAGCAGTGGGAATGAGCAGTTCTTC
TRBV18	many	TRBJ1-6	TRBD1	CASRNGQANSPLHF	TGTGCCAGCCGGAACGGACAGGCCAATTCACCCCTCCACTTT
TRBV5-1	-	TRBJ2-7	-	CASTESPTGYEQYF	TGCGCCAGTACCGAGTCCCCGACTGGATACGAGCAGTACTTC
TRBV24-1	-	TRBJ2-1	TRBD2	CATSDLRREGNEQFF	TGTGCCACCAGTGATTTGCGTCGGGAGGGGAATGAGCAGTTCTTC
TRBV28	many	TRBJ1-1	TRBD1	CASHEGQGRRAEAFF	TGTGCCAGCCATGAGGGACAGGGGCGCCGGGCTGAAGCTTTCTTT
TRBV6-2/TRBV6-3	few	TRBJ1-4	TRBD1	CASRPADRATNEKLFF	TGTGCCAGCAGACCCGCGGACAGGGCAACTAATGAAAAACTGTTTTTT
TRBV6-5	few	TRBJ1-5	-	CASSRSAGQPQHF	TGTGCCAGCAGTAGATCCGCAGGTCAGCCCCAGCATTTT
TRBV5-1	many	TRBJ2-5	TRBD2	CASSLGPGGVQKETQYF	TGCGCCAGCAGCTTGGGTCCCGGGGGGGTCCAAAAAGAGACCCAGTACTTC